A selection of T cell receptor beta chains follows, all from one sample in a study of CD8 T cells in ankylosing spondylitis. TCRdb passed the 5' RACE reads through MiXCR, listing each CDR3 protein once. The table has about 840,000 distinct CDR3 sequences, 12% seen once. Source material: blood, either unsorted or a sorted T cell fraction (not recorded which). The receptor source for this set is a male donor with ankylosing spondylitis. The CDR3 runs from the conserved cysteine through the conserved F or W. A D gene is named only where the DNA matches it firmly. Part of the rows lack a size; the others show once, few, many or a class for expanded clones.

clone_size j_call d_call v_call cdr3_nt cdr3_aa
. TRBJ2-5 . TRBV7-6 TGTGCCAGCAGCTTAGTGATGGCAGGGCAACAAGAGACCCAGTACTTC CASSLVMAGQQETQYF
many TRBJ2-1 TRBD2 TRBV10-3 TGTGCCATCAGTGGACTAGCGGGTCTTAATGAGCAGTTCTTC CAISGLAGLNEQFF
few TRBJ2-1 TRBD1 TRBV2 TGTGCCAGCAGTATTCTACAGGGGAGAACCAATGAGCAGTTCTTC CASSILQGRTNEQFF
. TRBJ2-1 TRBD2 TRBV4-3 TGCGCCAGCAGCCAAGATAGGCGGGAGAATGAGCAGTTCTTC CASSQDRRENEQFF
few TRBJ2-7 TRBD1 TRBV20-1 TGCAGTGCTAGAGCCCCAGGGGACAGGTTCTCCTACGAGCAGTACTTC CSARAPGDRFSYEQYF
. TRBJ2-5 TRBD2 TRBV10-3 TGTGCCATCAGGAGAGACCCTAGCGGCCAAGAGACCCAGTACTTC CAIRRDPSGQETQYF
few TRBJ2-3 TRBD1 TRBV6-4 TGTGCCAGCAGTGACACACTGTCCGGGACAGGGCCTAGGAGGCAGTATTTT CASSDTLSGTGPRRQYF
once TRBJ2-2 . TRBV24-1 TGTGCCACCAGTGACCCTACTAGCTCGGTGACCACCGGGGATCTGTTTTTT CATSDPTSSVTTGDLFF
. TRBJ2-3 . TRBV20-1 TGCAGTGCTAGGAAACCAGGGACTGTCACAGATACGCAGTATTTT CSARKPGTVTDTQYF
few TRBJ2-7 TRBD1 TRBV29-1 TGCAGCGTTGCCGGGGACAGGGGCCATTCCTACGAGCAGTACTTC CSVAGDRGHSYEQYF
. TRBJ2-5 . TRBV6-5 TGTGCCAGCCAGGGCCACCAAGAGACCCAGTACTTC CASQGHQETQYF
. TRBJ2-1 TRBD2 TRBV6-1 TGTGCCAGCAGACTAGGACTAGCGGGAGACAATGAGCAGTTCTTC CASRLGLAGDNEQFF
many TRBJ1-2 . TRBV29-1 TGCAGCGCGATGGGGGAGAGAAACTATGGCTACACCTTC CSAMGERNYGYTF
many TRBJ2-5 . TRBV12-3/TRBV12-4 TGTGCCAGCAGTTCACACGAGACCCAGTACTTC CASSSHETQYF
many TRBJ1-1 . TRBV20-1 TGCAGTGCTAGGGGTGGAGGGTTGGACACTGAAGCTTTCTTT CSARGGGLDTEAFF
few TRBJ2-2 TRBD2 TRBV10-3 TGTGCCATCAGTGGTGGGACTAGCGGGAGGTTATTGGCCGGGGAGCTGTTTTTT CAISGGTSGRLLAGELFF
once TRBJ2-7 . TRBV18 TGTGCCAGCTCACCGTGGACCACGGACGAGCAGTACTTC CASSPWTTDEQYF
. TRBJ1-2 . TRBV20-1 TGCAGTGCTAGTTCGGGGCTAGGATATGGCTACACCTTC CSASSGLGYGYTF
. TRBJ1-4 . TRBV7-2 TGTGCCAGCAGCCGGGGCGGTCGGGAAAAACTGTTTTTT CASSRGGREKLFF
many TRBJ2-7 . TRBV13 TGTGCCAGCAGCCAGTTCTACGAGCAGTACTTC CASSQFYEQYF
. TRBJ2-7 . TRBV7-9 TGTGCCAGCAGCCCGACGGAAGGGCAGTACTTC CASSPTEGQYF
few TRBJ2-7 . TRBV7-2 TGTGCCAGCAGCGGCCGTGGAATTCCTCTCTACGAGCAGTACTTC CASSGRGIPLYEQYF
few TRBJ2-3 . TRBV6-5 TGTGCCAGCAGGGGGGACGTAGATACGCAGTATTTT CASRGDVDTQYF
few TRBJ2-1 . TRBV6-5 TGTGCCAGCAGTTACTCCGAGGTCGGGAGCAATGAGCAGTTCTTC CASSYSEVGSNEQFF
. TRBJ1-4 . TRBV5-4 TGTGCCAGCAGCCTACGTGTTGGAACTAATGAAAAACTGTTTTTT CASSLRVGTNEKLFF
few TRBJ1-2 TRBD1 TRBV15 TGTGCCACCAGCAAGGGACAGTTACTCGATGGCTACACCTTC CATSKGQLLDGYTF
few TRBJ1-2 TRBD1 TRBV5-4 TGTGCCAGCAGCCTCGGGGACAGGGAATACTATGGCTACACCTTC CASSLGDREYYGYTF
many TRBJ2-1 . TRBV7-2 TGTGCCAGCAGCTTTATCCGGAGCTCCTACAATGAGCAGTTCTTC CASSFIRSSYNEQFF
. TRBJ1-5 TRBD1 TRBV12-3/TRBV12-4 TGTGCCAGCAGTTTAAGCGGGACAGGGGTTAAGCCCCAGCATTTT CASSLSGTGVKPQHF
. TRBJ2-1 TRBD2 TRBV20-1 TGCAGTGGAGGGGAGGGCTTCTACAATGAGCAGTTCTTC CSGGEGFYNEQFF
few TRBJ2-1 . TRBV5-5 TGTGCCAGCAGCTTCTCGGGACGTGAGCAGTTCTTC CASSFSGREQFF
. TRBJ2-1 TRBD2 TRBV10-3 TGTGCCATCAGTGAGTCCCCCACGCGGGAGGGGGACCATGAGCAGTTCTTC CAISESPTREGDHEQFF
. TRBJ2-3 . TRBV28 TGTGCCAGCAGTTTACCTGGACAGCGGAGGGATACGCAGTATTTT CASSLPGQRRDTQYF
. TRBJ2-1 . TRBV7-3 TGTGCCAGCAGCTTAGCGGCCTCCTACCCCAATGAGCAGTTCTTC CASSLAASYPNEQFF
few TRBJ2-2 TRBD1 TRBV6-2/TRBV6-3 TGTGCCAGCAGTACCGGACAGGGAACCGGGGAGCTGTTTTTT CASSTGQGTGELFF
. TRBJ2-2 TRBD2 TRBV5-1 TGCGCCAGCACCCCTCGCGGGGGTACCGGCACCGGGGAGCTGTTTTTT CASTPRGGTGTGELFF
. TRBJ2-7 . TRBV7-2 TGTGCCAGCAGCTTATTCGGGAGTGCCACATCCTACGAGCAGTACTTC CASSLFGSATSYEQYF
few TRBJ2-7 . TRBV6-2/TRBV6-3 TGTGCCAGCAGTTCCCCAGGGGCCCCCTACGAGCAGTACTTC CASSSPGAPYEQYF
. TRBJ2-7 TRBD1 TRBV6-1 TGTGCCAGCAGCGTAGACAGGGTCTACGAGCAGTACTTC CASSVDRVYEQYF
few TRBJ2-2 TRBD1 TRBV29-1 TGCAGCGTTCCCGGGACAGGGGGTATCGGGGAGCTGTTTTTT CSVPGTGGIGELFF
many TRBJ2-7 . TRBV5-1 TGCGCCAGCAGCTTGGAAGGTACCTACGAGCAGTACTTC CASSLEGTYEQYF
. TRBJ2-1 . TRBV9 TGTGCCAGCAGCGCCCTTTCGGGCTCCTACAATGAGCAGTTCTTC CASSALSGSYNEQFF
. TRBJ2-5 TRBD2 TRBV4-1 TGCGCCAGCAGCCAAGTCCCGGGAGGCTCTTCTGCCCAGTACTTC CASSQVPGGSSAQYF
many TRBJ2-7 . TRBV6-5 TGTGCCAGCAGTTCGGACAGTGTCGGGTACGAGCAGTACTTC CASSSDSVGYEQYF
many TRBJ2-7 TRBD1 TRBV5-6 TGTGCCAGCAGACCGACAGGGGGCTACGAGCAGTACTTC CASRPTGGYEQYF
. TRBJ2-7 TRBD1 TRBV27 TGTGCCAGCAGCCAGACAGGGCCCTCCTACGAGCAGTACTTC CASSQTGPSYEQYF
many TRBJ2-2 . TRBV11-2 TGTGCCAGCAGCCTAGTCAAATTGTCCGGGACATTAGGGACCGGGGAGCTGTTTTTT CASSLVKLSGTLGTGELFF
. TRBJ1-1 TRBD1 TRBV5-1 TGCGCCAGCAGCCATCAGGGACAGCGAAACACTGAAGCTTTCTTT CASSHQGQRNTEAFF
few TRBJ1-3 TRBD1 TRBV10-3 TGTGCCATCGGGACAGCTGGAAACACCATATATTTT CAIGTAGNTIYF
. TRBJ1-5 TRBD1 TRBV4-1 TGCGCCAGCAGCCAAGACGACAGGGCATATCAGCCCCAGCATTTT CASSQDDRAYQPQHF
few TRBJ2-5 . TRBV5-1 TGCGCCAGCAACGGTGGTTTCCAAGAGACCCAGTACTTC CASNGGFQETQYF
. TRBJ1-2 TRBD1 TRBV4-1 TGCGCCAGCAGGGCCAGGGGGGGATTCTATGGCTACACCTTC CASRARGGFYGYTF
many TRBJ1-2 . TRBV4-2 TGTGCCAGCAGCCAAGATAGGGGTGGCTATGGCTACACCTTC CASSQDRGGYGYTF
few TRBJ2-7 TRBD2 TRBV29-1 TGCAGCGTAAAGAGGACTAGCGGGATCTACGAGCAGTACTTC CSVKRTSGIYEQYF
. TRBJ2-7 TRBD2 TRBV10-3 TGTGCCATCAGAAGTAGCGGGGGGTCCTCCTACGAGCAGTACTTC CAIRSSGGSSYEQYF
few TRBJ1-2 . TRBV29-1 TGCAGCGTCCGACCGGGACTAACGCGGCACTATGGCTACACCTTC CSVRPGLTRHYGYTF
many TRBJ2-7 . TRBV7-2 TGTGCCAGCAGCTTAGAGGGTAGGACGGGACAATACTTC CASSLEGRTGQYF
few TRBJ1-5 TRBD1 TRBV5-6 TGTGCCAGCAGCCGAGGACAGGTCAATCAGCCCCAGCATTTT CASSRGQVNQPQHF
. TRBJ2-7 . TRBV10-1 TGCGCCAGCAGTGAGACCACCAGGGAGCAGTACTTC CASSETTREQYF
few TRBJ2-5 . TRBV18 TGTGCCAGCTCACCGGCTAGCGCAGCTTCAGAGACCCAGTACTTC CASSPASAASETQYF